Presented here are 30 T cell receptor beta chains from one specimen sequenced in a study of T-cell memory formation after mild COVID-19. One entry per CDR3 protein results from TCRdb running MiXCR on the 5' RACE reads. Among hundreds of thousands of distinct CDR3 sequences listed, about a fifth were seen once. The source material was PBMCs or a T cell subset sorted from them (not recorded which). Source of these receptors: an adult woman who had mild COVID-19 (a few samples of this study predate the infection). Cell type and time point are not known.

In this sample, this clonotype turned up a few times. The V call is TRBV24-1, the J call TRBJ2-1; TRBD1 agrees at 8 bases. This CDR3 contains 18 residues. The trim removed 4 bases at V and 0 bases at J, leaving 10 bases unmatched. The V gene's germline CDR1 is KGHDR and CDR2 SFDVKD. In DNA, the CDR3 is TGTGCCACCAGTGAACCCTATCGGACAGGGAGCTCCTACAATGAGCAGTTCTTC. This gives the protein CATSEPYRTGSSYNEQFF.

The rearrangement uses TRBV2 and TRBJ2-6; possible D gene TRBD1, 5 bases. V lost 2 bases, J lost 4 bases, and 9 bases lay in between. This CDR3 comprises 15 residues. Germline lookup yields CDR1 SNHLY and CDR2 FYNNEI. CDR3 residues: CASSELGAGANVLTF. In nucleotides, the CDR3 is TGTGCCAGCAGTGAACTTGGGGCAGGGGCCAACGTCCTGACTTTC.

This clonotype was counted a few times. The V call is TRBV20-1, the J call TRBJ2-1; TRBD2 might be the D (5 bases). Per germline, CDR1 DFQATT and CDR2 SNEGSKA (reference sequence). This CDR3 region has 12 residues. V lost 6 bases and J lost 8, with 14 bases in between. The CDR3 here is CSAAPRGDEQFF. CDR3 bases: TGCAGTGCCGCCCCTCGGGGAGATGAGCAGTTCTTC.

The chain has TRBV30 and TRBJ1-1, with D hard to call. This CDR3 is 13 amino acids long. The V end lost 0 bases, the J end lost 0 bases, and 5 bases lay between the germline ends. The germline gives CDR1 GTSNPN, CDR2 SVGIG (reference sequence). CDR3 sequence: CAWSVNMNTEAFF. The CDR3 nucleotides are TGTGCCTGGAGTGTGAACATGAACACTGAAGCTTTCTTT.

The rearrangement uses TRBV27 and TRBJ2-7; D remains ambiguous. V shed 3 bases and J shed 0 bases, with 9 bases lying between them. Per the germline V gene, CDR1 is MNHEY and CDR2 is SMNVEV (reference sequence). This CDR3 has 14 residues. The CDR3 DNA sequence: TGTGCCAGCAGTTTTATACCCCTCTCCTACGAGCAGTACTTC. Protein sequence: CASSFIPLSYEQYF.

The chain joins TRBV4-3 to TRBJ2-3; D is unresolved. V was shortened by 2 bases and J by 2 bases, with 14 bases between the two germline ends. In germline, CDR1 is LGHNA, CDR2 YSLEER. This CDR3 has 16 amino acids. CDR3 sequence reads: CASSQQNIEVTDTQYF. CDR3 DNA: TGCGCCAGCAGCCAACAGAACATTGAGGTCACAGATACGCAGTATTTT.

The genes are TRBV15 and TRBJ2-5; 14 positions match TRBD2. Germline V gene lookup returns CDR1 LNHNV and CDR2 YYDKDF (reference sequence). After removal of 3 bases from V and 6 bases from J, the junction contained 9 bases not matched to a gene. CDR3 size: 17 residues. The CDR3 loop is CATSSPGLAGVGKTQYF. The CDR3, as DNA: TGTGCCACCAGCAGCCCGGGACTAGCGGGAGTCGGAAAGACCCAGTACTTC.

This clonotype came up once. The chain carries TRBV20-1 and TRBJ2-5; 7 positions match TRBD2. Germline values: CDR1 DFQATT, CDR2 SNEGSKA (reference sequence). The CDR3 covers 16 residues. V shed 2 bases and J 1 base; nucleotides not matched to a gene: 10. The CDR3 DNA is TGCAGTGCTAGATCGTCCAGCGGGGACTCCCAAGAGACCCAGTACTTC. Its translation: CSARSSSGDSQETQYF.

CDR3 sequence: CASTPTQHNEQFF. In DNA form, the CDR3 reads TGTGCCAGCACTCCTACACAGCACAATGAGCAGTTCTTC. This chain joins TRBV25-1 and TRBJ2-1; the D is unclear. Trimming took off 7 bases at V and 5 bases at J, with 12 bases between the two ends. This CDR3 region has 13 residues. Germline values: CDR1 MGHDK, CDR2 SYGVNS.

The chain has TRBV19 and TRBJ2-7, with D possibly being TRBD1 (5 bases). V lost 10 bases to trimming and J lost 5 bases, with 18 bases between them. CDR3 size: 13 residues. Germline values: CDR1 LNHDA, CDR2 SQIVND (reference sequence). In nucleotides, the CDR3 is TGTGCCACCACGGACACCAAAGCCCACGAGCAGTACTTC. Its translation: CATTDTKAHEQYF.

The J gene is TRBJ2-7, the V gene TRBV12-3 or TRBV12-4; tentative D call: TRBD1 (5 bases). Trimming took off 8 bases at V and 2 bases at J, with 13 bases between the two ends. This CDR3 is 13 amino acids long. The CDR3 region has the DNA TGTGCCAGCTGCTGGGGCACTACCTACGAGCAGTACTTC. Residues: CASCWGTTYEQYF.

This clonotype was observed a handful of times. The chain uses TRBV5-5 and TRBJ2-7; D is unclear. From germline, CDR1 is SGHKS and CDR2 YYEKEE (reference sequence). V gave up 5 bases and J gave up 3 bases, with 15 bases separating them. CDR3 length: 14 amino acids. The CDR3 bases are TGTGCCAGCAGTAGTAGCACTGCGGACTACGAGCAGTACTTC. It specifies CASSSSTADYEQYF.

This clonotype was recorded many times. The V and J genes are TRBV12-3 or TRBV12-4 and TRBJ2-3; D is perhaps TRBD2 (6 bases). Trimming removed 4 bases at V and 0 bases at J, with 11 bases between. The CDR3 length is 15 residues. In DNA form, the CDR3 reads TGTGCCAGCAGTTCATCCGGGACTAGCACAGATACGCAGTATTTT. It codes for CASSSSGTSTDTQYF.

This clonotype was detected only a few times. The chain links TRBV27 to TRBJ2-1; 13 bases agree with TRBD2. The CDR3 consists of 16 residues. The germline gives CDR1 MNHEY, CDR2 SMNVEV (reference sequence). Trimming took 5 bases from V and 4 from J; bases not matched to a gene: 5. CDR3 DNA sequence: TGTGCCAGCAGTCGCCCGGGACTAGCGGGGTACAATGAGCAGTTCTTC. This codes for CASSRPGLAGYNEQFF.

V gene TRBV5-1 combines with J gene TRBJ2-4; D remains ambiguous. The V end was cut by 0 bases, the J end by 7 bases, with 14 bases between. Germline CDR1 reads SGHRS; CDR2 reads YFSETQ. The CDR3 consists of 15 residues. The CDR3 loop is CASSLGQLGLNIQYF. Here the CDR3 DNA reads TGCGCCAGCAGCTTGGGCCAACTGGGTTTGAACATTCAGTACTTC.

J is TRBJ2-7 and V is TRBV7-9; 12 positions match TRBD2. The CDR3 covers 15 residues. V lost 3 bases and J lost 7; bases outside the gene matches: 7. CDR1 and CDR2 (germline): SEHNR, FQNEAQ (reference sequence). For the CDR3, the DNA is TGTGCCAGCAGCTTCGGACTAGCGGGAACCGAAGAGCAGTACTTC. This translates into CASSFGLAGTEEQYF.

This clonotype was found a few times. This sequence joins TRBV12-3 or TRBV12-4 and TRBJ2-1; 14 bases are a match to TRBD2. The CDR3 runs 18 residues. Trimming took 5 bases from V and 2 from J; bases not matched to a gene: 8. DNA for the CDR3: TGTGCCAGCAGTCCGAACAGACTAGCGGGAGGGACCTACAATGAGCAGTTCTTC. Amino acid sequence: CASSPNRLAGGTYNEQFF.

The V gene is TRBV24-1, the J gene TRBJ2-7, with D possibly matching TRBD1 (5 bases). This CDR3 region has 13 residues. V was clipped by 9 bases and J by 1 base, with 12 bases between them. The germline CDR1 and CDR2 sequences are KGHDR and SFDVKD. CDR3 coding DNA: TGTGCCACCGGAAACCCAGGGTCCTACGAGCAGTACTTC. Translating it yields CATGNPGSYEQYF.

V and J are TRBV12-3 or TRBV12-4 and TRBJ2-1; D is unresolved. The CDR3 is 13 residues long. V was shortened by 3 bases and J by 4 bases, with 7 bases between the two germline ends. CDR3 loop: CASSFMAYNEQFF. In DNA form, the CDR3 reads TGTGCCAGCAGTTTCATGGCTTACAATGAGCAGTTCTTC.

This clonotype was found a few times. The CDR3 DNA reads TGCAGTGCTAGAGGGTGGGGTGAAGATACGCAGTATTTT. This gives the protein CSARGWGEDTQYF. The chain uses TRBV20-1 and TRBJ2-3; D not certain. V was pared by 1 base and J by 5 bases, with 10 bases between. The CDR3 spans 13 residues. Germline V CDR1 and CDR2: DFQATT, SNEGSKA (reference sequence).

There are a few counts of this clonotype. V is TRBV20-1 and J is TRBJ2-3; TRBD2 matches at 8 bases. CDR1 and CDR2 from the germline V gene are DFQATT and SNEGSKA (reference sequence). CDR3 length: 15 amino acids. J was trimmed by 5 bases and V by 3 bases; bases with no gene match: 10. The CDR3 loop reads CSASGQREWVDTQYF. CDR3 in DNA: TGCAGTGCTAGCGGGCAGCGGGAGTGGGTAGATACGCAGTATTTT.

The rearrangement uses TRBV7-2 and TRBJ1-1; D remains ambiguous. V was pared by 10 bases and J by 10 bases, with 25 bases between. This CDR3 comprises 14 residues. The germline CDR1 and CDR2 sequences are SGHTA and FQGNSA. The DNA for the CDR3 is TGTGCCACAGCAGAGGAGGGCCGTAGAGGTGGAGCTTTCTTT. The encoded protein is CATAEEGRRGGAFF.

This clonotype occurred a few times. This rearrangement joins TRBV29-1 to TRBJ2-1, with D perhaps matching TRBD2 (5 bases). Per the germline V gene, CDR1 is SQVTM and CDR2 is ANQGSEA. V lost 5 bases and J lost 0, with 11 bases in between. This CDR3 has 14 amino acids. The CDR3 protein is CSVRWESSYNEQFF. The DNA of the CDR3 is TGCAGCGTTAGGTGGGAGAGCTCCTACAATGAGCAGTTCTTC.

The V and J genes are TRBV7-2 and TRBJ1-2; D not resolved. The CDR3 length is 12 residues. Trimming removed 5 bases from V and 7 bases from J, with 11 bases in between. CDR1 SGHTA and CDR2 FQGNSA come from the germline V gene. CDR3 sequence: CASSPLVAGYTF. CDR3 sequence (DNA): TGTGCCAGCAGCCCTCTGGTCGCTGGCTACACCTTC.

This chain joins TRBV5-5 and TRBJ1-2, with 12 bases aligning to TRBD1. CDR3 size: 15 residues. Germline loops: CDR1 SGHKS, CDR2 YYEKEE (reference sequence). The junction had 8 bases not matched to a gene; V was cut back by 4 bases and J by 7 bases. The CDR3 protein is CASSPQGQGAGGYTF. The CDR3 DNA follows: TGTGCCAGCAGCCCCCAGGGACAGGGGGCGGGTGGCTACACCTTC.

The table lists this clonotype with a few counts. The chain combines TRBV6-2 or TRBV6-3 with TRBJ1-5, with D perhaps matching TRBD1 (6 bases). V lost 2 bases to trimming and J lost 3 bases, with 14 bases between them. Germline V CDR1 and CDR2: MNHEY, SVGEGT. This CDR3 region has 16 residues. CDR3 protein: CASSYTGQGSNQPQHF. DNA for the CDR3: TGTGCCAGCAGTTACACAGGGCAGGGCTCCAATCAGCCCCAGCATTTT.

The sample holds many counts of this clonotype. The chain joins TRBV7-8 to TRBJ2-7, with a possible D match to TRBD2 (5 bases). V was shortened by 4 bases and J by 4 bases, with 17 bases between the two germline ends. The CDR3 covers 15 residues. Germline V lookup: CDR1 SGHVS, CDR2 FQNEAQ. CDR3 nucleotides: TGTGCCAGCAGCTGGGTTCGAACCCGGGGTTACGAGCAGTACTTC. It translates to CASSWVRTRGYEQYF.

The chain is built from TRBV6-5 and TRBJ2-5; the D gene is possibly TRBD2 (6 bases). Germline loops: CDR1 MNHEY, CDR2 SVGAGI. The V end was cut by 5 bases, the J end by 5 bases, with 18 bases between. The CDR3 spans 15 residues. For the CDR3, the DNA is TGTGCCAGCAGTGACCACCCGGGGGTTCGGGAGACCCAGTACTTC. Its protein is CASSDHPGVRETQYF.

The rearrangement joins TRBV7-9 to TRBJ2-7; TRBD2 matches at 11 bases. The CDR3 totals 16 residues. V lost 7 bases, J lost 1 base, and 9 bases stayed unmatched. In germline, CDR1 is SEHNR, CDR2 FQNEAQ (reference sequence). In DNA, the CDR3 is TGTGCCAGCACCACACTAGCGGGGGCATCGTCCTACGAGCAGTACTTC. Translation: CASTTLAGASSYEQYF.

The chain links TRBV6-2 or TRBV6-3 to TRBJ2-5, with D perhaps matching TRBD2 (5 bases). Trimming pared 7 bases from V and 2 bases from J, leaving 23 bases between. Germline-derived CDR1 and CDR2 are MNHEY and SVGEGT. This CDR3 has 17 amino acids. The CDR3 DNA reads TGTGCCAGCACTGGGATCCAGCGGACTCCCACTCAAGAGACCCAGTACTTC. Amino acid sequence: CASTGIQRTPTQETQYF.